The 6 T cell receptor beta chains given below trace back to one sample, sequenced in a study of radiotherapy plus CTLA-4 blockade in lung cancer. Sequenced by immunoSEQ multiplex PCR; TCRdb stores in-frame clones only, minus some. Of fewer than 55,000 clones in the sample, about 85% were seen once. The specimen comprised peripheral blood, sampled from a patient treated with radiotherapy plus ipilimumab. The receptors were sampled from a human donor with non-small cell lung cancer whose response to radiotherapy plus ipilimumab could not be evaluated.

The J gene is TRBJ2-3, the V gene TRBV5-3, with 15 bases fitting TRBD2. TRBV5-3 is an open reading frame whose function is uncertain. J lost 0 bases, V lost 2 bases, and 10 bases had no gene match. This CDR3 is built from 20 residues. Here the CDR3 DNA reads TGTGCCAGAAGCTTCCCCGGGACTAGCGGGAGGAAAGACAGCACAGATACGCAGTATTTT. It specifies CARSFPGTSGRKDSTDTQYF.

The V and J genes are TRBV7-2 and TRBJ1-3; D is uncertain. The V and J ends lost 3 bases and 0 bases respectively, with 12 bases between them. Germline V gene data show CDR1 as SGHTA and CDR2 as FQGNSA. This CDR3 spans 16 amino acids. CDR3 bases: TGTGCCAGCAGCTTTGATCCGGCAGGCTCTGGAAACACCATATATTTT. Residues: CASSFDPAGSGNTIYF.

V and J are TRBV19 and TRBJ2-7; the D gene is possibly TRBD1 (7 bases). Trimming removed 6 bases at V and 6 bases at J, with 15 bases between. The CDR3 consists of 13 residues. Per germline, CDR1 LNHDA and CDR2 SQIVND (reference sequence). CDR3 nucleotides: TGTGCCAGTAGGCAAAACAGGGGAGGCGAGCAGTACTTC. This translates into CASRQNRGGEQYF. The full variable domain, completed using reference TRBV19 and TRBJ2-7, is DGGITQSPKYLFRKEGQNVTLSCEQNLNHDAMYWYRQDPGQGLRLIYYSQIVNDFQKGDIAEGYSVSREKKESFPLTVTSAQKNPTAFYLCASRQNRGGEQYFGPGTRLTVT.

This clone has a handful of counts. V and J are TRBV4-3 and TRBJ1-4, with D unclear. The V gene's germline CDR1 is LGHNA and CDR2 YSLEER. The V and J ends lost 0 bases and 5 bases respectively, with 7 bases between them. This CDR3 has 14 residues. As DNA, the CDR3 is TGCGCCAGCAGCCAAGATGCTAGAAATGAAAAACTGTTTTTT. As protein: CASSQDARNEKLFF.

This clone was counted between two and nine times. The chain carries TRBV5-1 and TRBJ2-2, with 15 bases fitting TRBD2. The germline CDR1 and CDR2 sequences are SGHRS and YFSETQ. CDR3 length equals 16 residues. V trimming: 3 bases; J trimming: 5 bases; junction bases outside the gene matches: 2. CDR3 amino acids: CASSSGTSGRTGELFF. The CDR3 coding sequence is TGCGCCAGCAGCTCTGGGACTAGCGGGAGGACCGGGGAGCTGTTTTTT.

The chain employs TRBV2 and TRBJ1-3; D is uncertain. The germline CDR1 and CDR2 sequences are SNHLY and FYNNEI. Deletions cut 4 bases from V and 2 bases from J, with 18 bases between. The CDR3 is made up of 17 amino acids. CDR3 residues: CASSGLSGRKPGNTIYF. DNA of the CDR3: TGTGCCAGCAGTGGACTTAGCGGACGAAAACCTGGAAACACCATATATTTT.